This entry concerns a single T cell receptor beta chain. The study ran the assay at deep level. Several immunoSEQ 96-well plates shared each subset's DNA, each plate a replicate. Libraries were prepared by immunoSEQ multiplex PCR; TCRdb keeps only in-frame clonotypes and omits some of them. The profile covers roughly 2.1 million clones, with more than 85% appearing a single time and approximately 1.7% taken by the ten largest. Naive CD8 cells lacked CD45RO, underwent positive selection for CCR7 and left out terminally differentiated effector memory CD45RA+ cells. All of the donors resided in Nashville, Tennessee, and each was a Caucasian adult. The data are from a study of shared clonotypes between healthy human individuals. Looking at the study overall: Each donor had three CD4 naive, three CD4 memory, two CD8 naive and one CD8 memory plate.

V was trimmed by 0 bases and J by 5 bases, leaving 9 bases between them. This CDR3 is 13 amino acids long. Germline V gene sequence: CDR1 SGHDT, CDR2 YYEEEE. Sample: naive CD8+ T cells from PBMCs. The rearrangement uses TRBV5-6 and TRBJ2-7; TRBD2 might be the D (5 bases). This TCR was recovered from a man aged 18 to 30 in good health. Some clones in this sample may be carry-over from other donors' samples. DNA of the CDR3: TGTGCCAGCAGCTTGGGAGGGCTGGACGAGCAGTACTTC. Protein: CASSLGGLDEQYF.